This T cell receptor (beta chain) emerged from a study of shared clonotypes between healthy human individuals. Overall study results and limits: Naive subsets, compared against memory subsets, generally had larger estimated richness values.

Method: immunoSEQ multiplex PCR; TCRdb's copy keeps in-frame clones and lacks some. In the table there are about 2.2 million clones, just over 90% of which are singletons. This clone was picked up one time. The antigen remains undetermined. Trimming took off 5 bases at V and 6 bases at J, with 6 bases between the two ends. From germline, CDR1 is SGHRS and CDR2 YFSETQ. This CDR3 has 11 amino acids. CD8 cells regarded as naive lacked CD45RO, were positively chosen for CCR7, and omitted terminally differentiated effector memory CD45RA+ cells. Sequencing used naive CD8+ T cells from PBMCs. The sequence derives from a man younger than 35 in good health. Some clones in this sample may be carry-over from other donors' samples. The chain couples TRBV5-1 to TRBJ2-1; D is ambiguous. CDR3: CASRASNEQFF. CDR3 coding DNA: TGCGCCAGCAGGGCCTCCAATGAGCAGTTCTTC.